Sequencing of this TCR beta chain was carried out in a study of CD8+CD57+ T cells in acquired aplastic anemia (dated by TCRdb to the late 2010s). For the study in its entirety: A mean of around 3.2 ug of DNA, ranging from about 0.2 to 27.4 ug, was extracted from sorted CD4+ and CD8+ cells. A CD8+CD57+ expansion meant a frequency higher than the mean frequency seen in healthy subjects. Overall study results and their limits: Roughly 29 CD8+ CDR3 sequences were found in both patients and controls but appeared to be highly expressed in patients and within the immunodominant clones of the patients. No significant difference in CD8+ Simpson's diversity was found between patients and healthy controls (P=0.060).

TCR beta VDJ combination and CDR3 sequence profiling used genomic DNA as the template. An Illumina HiSeq 2000 was used for TCR repertoire sequencing. On the authors' methods: TRBV/TRBJ rearrangement plots, CDR3 size and DJ length profiles, and Simpson's diversity index were used to evaluate the repertoires. The most abundant DNA sequence in the deep sequencing data was taken as the immunodominant clone. CDR3 amino acid sequences were checked for sharing across subjects and were also compared against the VDJdb database and published repertoires. The public reads were quality trimmed at Q25 with fastp and then assembled into clones with MiXCR by TCRdb, keeping productive beta chains. Each CDR3 protein appears once, grouped with its most common genes and DNA. These V and J calls rely on TCRdb rather than the paper's analysis. Recorded for this sample are around 170,000 distinct CDR3 sequences; just under 50% of them occurred a single time. The ten largest clones capture 9.7% of the sample.

CDR3 length: 13 amino acids, cysteine to phenylalanine. Here the CDR3 DNA is all that survives: 39 bases in frame from base 1. Reading the germline V gene gives CDR1 SGHDT and CDR2 YYEEEE. Relative to germline, V is 0 bases shorter and J is 7 bases shorter, with 11 bases between their ends. This clonotype was seen repeatedly, ten times or more. This clone's antigen is unknown. No base qualities exist here, and no much larger clone lies one base off it. Flow cytometry had shown CD8+CD57+ cell expansion in the patients selected for sequencing. Every patient had a diagnosis of severe acquired aplastic anemia based on International Study of Aplastic Anemia and Agranulocytosis and Camitta criteria. No therapy had been received by the patients at the time of blood sampling. In the study, sorted CD4+ and CD8+ blood T cells from patients with severe aplastic anemia and from healthy subjects underwent deep sequencing of TCR repertoires. In the USA, patient enrollment took place under clinicaltrials.gov protocols 00001620, 01623167, 00001397, 00071045, 00081523 and 00961064. Ficoll-Paque density gradient centrifugation was used to isolate peripheral blood mononuclear cells. Before DNA extraction, CD4+ and CD8+ T cells were sorted with FACS or magnetic beads.

Sequenced input: sorted CD4+, CD8+, or CD8+CD57+ T cells (not recorded which) from PBMCs. The receptor was isolated from a human donor with aplastic anemia. This chain is built from TRBV5-6 and TRBJ2-7; a confident D gene designation cannot be given. The CDR3 region has the sequence CASSLGLAWEQYF. Here is the DNA: TGTGCCAGCAGCTTGGGATTAGCCTGGGAGCAGTACTTC.